This T cell receptor (beta chain) came from a study of CD8 T cells in Susac syndrome (dated by TCRdb to the late 2010s). Study-wide context: Of the Susac syndrome patients who were sequenced, over five had clinically active disease and fewer than ten were in clinical remission. At blood withdrawal, Susac syndrome patients were either therapy-naive, taking corticosteroids (in some cases with IVIg as well), or taking IVIg alone. The study used repertoire sequencing to test whether antigen drove CD8+ T cell activation and differentiation in Susac syndrome. CD8+ T cell repertoire clonality was compared between approximately 12 healthy donors, some 14 Susac syndrome patients and around 15 multiple sclerosis patients. What the work shows at the level of the full study, not this receptor alone: The number of individuals in the TCR sequencing and HLA analysis was recognized as being relatively small. In the total CD8+ and CD8+ TEMRA repertoires, sixteen and five Susac-specific public clones, respectively, were identified. Clonal expansion was seen in Susac syndrome CD8+ repertoires, peaking in CD8+ TEMRA cells and being greater in clinically active patients than in remitting ones.

There are a few counts of this clonotype. There is no known antigen for this receptor. Per-base quality was not reported, and no clone a single base away is much larger than it. High-throughput TCR beta sequencing profiled peripheral blood CD8+ and CD4+ T cells from healthy donors, Susac syndrome patients and multiple sclerosis patients. Recently defined diagnostic criteria for definite or probable disease were met by the Susac syndrome patients. CD8+ TEMRA cells were enriched by FACS, while bulk CD8+ and CD4+ T cells were purified by magnetic negative isolation. Blood was drawn into EDTA tubes, processed within 24 hours, and PBMCs were isolated by density gradient centrifugation. PBMCs intended for TCR sequencing were cryopreserved in liquid nitrogen and were subsequently thawed in a 37 degrees C water bath. Purity of sorted or isolated CD4+, CD8+ and CD8+ TEMRA cells was at least 90%. CDR1 and CDR2 were assigned from the germline V gene (reference sequence) as MNHEY and SMNVEV. At the junction V is shortened by 3 bases and J by 2 bases, with 5 bases in between. The CDR3, cysteine through phenylalanine, is 14 amino acids long. The read is trimmed to its CDR3 DNA, 42 bases read in frame from base 1.

RNA was extracted using the RNeasy kit, and roughly 0.45 to 1 microgram was reverse transcribed with random hexamers. The immunoSEQ multiplex PCR assay, covering 54 Vbeta and 13 Jbeta segments, was used to amplify TCR beta CDR3 regions. PCR amplification bias was corrected using a synthetic template baseline for primer optimization and computational correction. From the authors' description of their analysis: Reads were annotated to V, D and J genes according to IMGT and were analyzed with immunoSEQ Analyzer, with only productive sequences retained. To calculate clonality, Shannon entropy was normalized by log2 of the number of productive unique sequences and then subtracted from one. Public and private clones were assessed among the 100 most prevalent clones of each patient and control. Clones were defined as Susac-specific if absent from the healthy and MS cohorts, from 1052 published viral clones and from other ImmuneACCESS disease sequences. TCRdb reworked the public reads: Q25 trimming with fastp, MiXCR clone assembly, productive beta chains retained. For every CDR3 protein sequence, its rows merge into one entry that carries the most common genes and DNA. These V and J calls rely on TCRdb rather than the paper's analysis. The sample table records tens of thousands of distinct CDR3 sequences; around 96% of these occur just once. Around 0.62% of the sample belongs to the ten largest clones.

Sequenced material: CD8+ T cells from PBMCs. This chain is built from TRBV27 and TRBJ2-6, with the D segment identity uncertain. This TCR was sampled from a human donor with Susac syndrome. The bases are TGTGCCAGCAGTTTGTCGCCTGGGGCCAACGTCCTGACTTTC. It encodes CASSLSPGANVLTF.